Below are 29 T cell receptor beta chains sequenced from a single sample in a study of T cell repertoires in cytomegalovirus infection. In TCRdb, the reads were re-called with MiXCR into one record per CDR3 protein. The sample gives about 100,000 distinct CDR3 sequences, about 25% of which show up once; about 39% is in the top ten. Sequencing input: CD8+ T cells from PBMCs. The receptors originated from a human donor in good health (CMV status not recorded). Some clones in this sample may be carry-over from other donors' samples.

The chain combines TRBV5-6 with TRBJ1-2; 9 nucleotides agree with TRBD1. The trim removed 0 bases at V and 7 bases at J, leaving 1 base unmatched. Germline CDR1 SGHDT, CDR2 YYEEEE. The CDR3 loop spans 13 amino acids. CDR3 sequence: CASSLEDRGGYTF. The CDR3 region has the DNA TGTGCCAGCAGCTTGGAGGACAGGGGTGGCTACACCTTC.

This clonotype appeared many times. This chain joins TRBV6-2 or TRBV6-3 and TRBJ1-5; a possible D gene is TRBD1 (6 bases). CDR1 and CDR2 (germline): MNHEY, SVGEGT. The length of the CDR3 is 15 residues. The ends were cut back, 7 bases at V and 5 bases at J, with 18 bases in the middle. CDR3 bases: TGTGCCAGCACGGTCTCGACAGGACGGCATCAGCCCCAGCATTTT. It encodes CASTVSTGRHQPQHF.

CDR3 loop: CASSQDRTYEQYF. The CDR3, as DNA: TGCGCCAGCAGCCAAGATCGGACCTACGAGCAGTACTTC. J is TRBJ2-7 and V is TRBV4-1; D gene uncertain. There are 13 residues in the CDR3. Trimming left V 0 bases short and J 2 bases short, with 5 bases between. Per the germline V gene, CDR1 is MGHRA and CDR2 is YSYEKL.

A few counts support this clonotype. The genes are TRBV30 and TRBJ1-6, with D possibly matching TRBD1 (6 bases). This CDR3 region has 16 residues. Germline CDR1 GTSNPN, CDR2 SVGIG (reference sequence). The V and J ends lost 1 base and 1 base respectively, with 11 bases between them. The CDR3 protein is CAWSEADRSYNSPLHF. The CDR3 region has the DNA TGTGCCTGGAGTGAAGCAGACAGGTCCTATAATTCACCCCTCCACTTT.

V is TRBV5-4 and J is TRBJ2-7, with D perhaps matching TRBD2 (7 bases). Germline V gene lookup returns CDR1 SGHNT and CDR2 YYREEE (reference sequence). The V end lost 0 bases, the J end lost 4 bases, and 11 bases lay between the germline ends. The CDR3 is made up of 14 amino acids. CDR3 region: CASSLDGGQYEQYF. The CDR3 DNA reads TGTGCCAGCAGCTTGGACGGGGGGCAATACGAGCAGTACTTC.

This chain uses TRBV28 with TRBJ2-1; 7 bases map to TRBD1. The CDR3 is made up of 13 amino acids. V shed 4 bases, J shed 7 bases, and the junction held 4 bases outside the gene matches. Germline values: CDR1 MDHEN, CDR2 SYDVKM. The chain's CDR3 is CASSSQQGNEQFF. CDR3 in DNA: TGTGCCAGCAGTTCCCAACAGGGGAATGAGCAGTTCTTC.

The V gene is TRBV27, the J gene TRBJ2-7, with a weak D call TRBD2 (5 bases). Between the trimmed V and J ends, which lost 0 bases and 3 bases, there was a span of 9 bases. The CDR3 runs 14 residues. The germline gives CDR1 MNHEY, CDR2 SMNVEV (reference sequence). The CDR3 here is CASSLSGEFYEQYF. The CDR3 DNA is TGTGCCAGCAGTTTATCCGGGGAATTCTACGAGCAGTACTTC.

This clonotype occurred many times. This chain joins TRBV11-2 and TRBJ2-1; D gene unclear. Between the trimmed V and J ends, which lost 2 bases and 9 bases, there was a span of 14 bases. The V gene's germline CDR1 is SGHAT and CDR2 FQNNGV. The CDR3 extends over 14 amino acids. CDR3 DNA sequence: TGTGCCAGCAGCTTATTCCTGGCCGTGGGTGAGCAGTTCTTC. It specifies CASSLFLAVGEQFF.

The rearrangement uses TRBV24-1 and TRBJ1-1; the D is unclear. V was pared by 5 bases and J by 1 base, with 7 bases between. There are 13 residues in the CDR3. Looked up from germline, CDR1 is KGHDR and CDR2 is SFDVKD. The DNA for the CDR3 is TGTGCCACCAGTGGCAAGGGGAACACTGAAGCTTTCTTT. Its translation is CATSGKGNTEAFF.

This clonotype has at least ten counts. The chain has TRBV7-2 and TRBJ1-6; tentatively, D is TRBD1 (5 bases). V was pared by 5 bases and J by 0 bases, with 14 bases between. This CDR3 spans 17 amino acids. Germline-derived CDR1 and CDR2 are SGHTA and FQGNSA. As DNA, the CDR3 is TGTGCCAGCAGCGGGACGGGGGAGAGCTCCTATAATTCACCCCTCCACTTT. Translating it yields CASSGTGESSYNSPLHF.

At least ten counts were recorded for this clonotype. CDR3 coding DNA: TGTGCCAGCAGCTTAGGGGCTAGCAACTACAATGAGCAGTTCTTC. It codes for CASSLGASNYNEQFF. The rearrangement uses TRBV7-6 and TRBJ2-1; D is possibly TRBD2 (5 bases). Trimming stripped 1 base from V and 3 bases from J, with 10 bases between. There are 15 residues in the CDR3. Per germline, CDR1 SGHVS and CDR2 FNYEAQ. Full variable domain (outside the CDR3, taken from reference TRBV7-6 and TRBJ2-1): GAGVSQSPRYKVTKRGQDVALRCDPISGHVSLYWYRQALGQGPEFLTYFNYEAQQDKSGLPNDRFSAERPEGSISTLTIQRTEQRDSAMYRCASSLGASNYNEQFFGPGTRLTVL.

The DNA of the CDR3 is TGTGCCAGCAGTTACTCCGTGACAGGGGAGACCGGGGAGCTGTTTTTT. This sequence encodes CASSYSVTGETGELFF. The chain employs TRBV6-5 and TRBJ2-2; 8 bases fit TRBD1. Germline CDR1 and CDR2: MNHEY and SVGAGI. The V segment lost 0 bases and the J segment 5 bases; nucleotides outside the gene matches: 5. The CDR3 sequence is 16 residues long.

The CDR3 protein is CATSDPLPSGGTYNEQFF. The CDR3 nucleotides read TGTGCCACCAGTGATCCTCTTCCTTCCGGGGGTACCTACAATGAGCAGTTCTTC. This chain links TRBV24-1 with TRBJ2-1; perhaps TRBD2 as D (6 bases). CDR3 length: 18 residues. The V and J ends lost 3 bases and 2 bases respectively, with 19 bases between them. Germline CDR1 and CDR2: KGHDR and SFDVKD.

J is TRBJ2-7 and V is TRBV14; D ambiguous. The CDR3 has 11 amino acids. V was trimmed by 1 base and J by 7 bases, leaving 5 bases between them. Germline lookup yields CDR1 SGHDN and CDR2 FVKESK. The CDR3 is CASSQGQEQYF. In nucleotides, the CDR3 is TGTGCCAGCAGCCAAGGGCAAGAGCAGTACTTC.

In the case of this clonotype: At one end, the junction sequence differs from germline, possibly due to a read error. V and J are TRBV12-3 or TRBV12-4 and TRBJ1-1, with 9 bases that match TRBD1. The CDR3 sequence is 11 residues long. The CDR3 loop reads CASTTGQGNSF. The CDR3 bases are TGTGCCAGCACCACGGGACAGGGAAACTCATTT.

With regard to this clonotype: At one end, the junction sequence differs from germline, possibly due to a read error. The chain recombines TRBV7-9 with TRBJ1-2, with D tentatively TRBD1 (5 bases). Germline V gene data show CDR1 as SEHNR and CDR2 as FQNEAQ (reference sequence). The CDR3 runs 15 residues. CDR3 DNA sequence: TGTGCCAGCACCTTAGGCCCCAGGGCTAACTATGGCTACACCTTC. Its translation is CASTLGPRANYGYTF.

This clonotype was counted between two and nine times. The genes are TRBV20-1 and TRBJ2-3, with 7 nucleotides matching TRBD1. Germline V gene lookup returns CDR1 DFQATT and CDR2 SNEGSKA (reference sequence). The CDR3 contains 14 residues. V dropped 5 bases and J dropped 6; count of bases not matched to a gene: 11. Here the CDR3 reads CSAVPGGFFDTQYF. The CDR3 DNA follows: TGCAGTGCTGTTCCAGGGGGTTTTTTTGATACGCAGTATTTT.

The CDR3 nucleotides are TGTGCCAGCAGCTTAAAGAACGGGGAGGCGGAGACCCAGTACTTC. Its protein product is CASSLKNGEAETQYF. The genes are TRBV7-9 and TRBJ2-5; the D gene is possibly TRBD2 (6 bases). The V gene lost 2 bases and the J gene lost 5 bases, with 15 bases spanning the gap. CDR1 SEHNR and CDR2 FQNEAQ come from the germline V gene (reference sequence). The CDR3 extends over 15 amino acids.

This sequence joins TRBV7-6 and TRBJ2-5; 7 nucleotides align to TRBD1. The V and J ends lost 5 bases and 1 base, in that order; junction bases with no gene match: 4. The germline CDR1 and CDR2 sequences are SGHVS and FNYEAQ. This CDR3 spans 14 amino acids. DNA for the CDR3: TGTGCCAGCAGCGTCCGACAGGGCCAAGAGACCCAGTACTTC. Protein product: CASSVRQGQETQYF.

This clonotype was observed at least ten times. The chain couples TRBV4-3 to TRBJ2-7; 9 bases fit TRBD2. Germline assignment: CDR1 LGHNA and CDR2 YSLEER. CDR3 size: 15 residues. V dropped 0 bases and J dropped 5; count of bases not matched to a gene: 5. This chain's CDR3 is CASSQESGRRNEQYF. In DNA form, the CDR3 reads TGCGCCAGCAGCCAAGAAAGCGGGAGGCGCAACGAGCAGTACTTC.

This clonotype was counted many times. This chain connects TRBV7-8 to TRBJ1-4; TRBD1 might be the D (6 bases). Germline values: CDR1 SGHVS, CDR2 FQNEAQ. The CDR3 spans 20 residues. V lost 5 bases and J lost 3, with 28 bases in between. CDR3 amino acids: CASSPTLMGGDGIANEKLFF. The CDR3 DNA sequence: TGTGCCAGCAGCCCGACGCTTATGGGGGGCGATGGTATAGCTAATGAAAAACTGTTTTTT.

This clonotype has only a few counts. The chain has TRBV24-1 and TRBJ2-2; TRBD2 might be the D (6 bases). Deletions cut 0 bases from V and 4 bases from J, with 11 bases between. Germline V gives CDR1 KGHDR, CDR2 SFDVKD. The CDR3 length is 16 residues. CDR3 in DNA: TGTGCCACCAGTGATTTGGGACCGCGGGGCACCGGGGAGCTGTTTTTT. It is translated as CATSDLGPRGTGELFF.

This clonotype has ten or more counts. V and J are TRBV7-9 and TRBJ2-5, with D possibly matching TRBD2 (7 bases). This CDR3 contains 16 residues. V shed 7 bases and J shed 5 bases, with 23 bases lying between them. The germline CDR1 and CDR2 sequences are SEHNR and FQNEAQ (reference sequence). As DNA, the CDR3 is TGTGCCAGCATCCACCGGGGGGCCCTAGTTGGGGAGACCCAGTACTTC. Translating gives CASIHRGALVGETQYF.

There are a few counts of this clonotype. The rearrangement links TRBV6-6 to TRBJ2-7, with TRBD1 as a possible D gene (6 bases). The CDR3 has 14 residues. Germline lookup yields CDR1 MNHNY and CDR2 SVGAGI (reference sequence). V lost 0 bases and J 4 bases, leaving 10 bases between the germline ends. CDR3 in amino acids: CASSYSGTLYEQYF. CDR3 in DNA: TGTGCCAGCAGTTACTCAGGGACATTGTACGAGCAGTACTTC.

The chain couples TRBV30 to TRBJ1-1; D not certain. Trimming took off 4 bases at V and 0 bases at J, with 6 bases between the two ends. This CDR3 comprises 12 residues. Germline V gene data show CDR1 as GTSNPN and CDR2 as SVGIG (reference sequence). The CDR3 nucleotides are TGTGCCTGGAACTTTGTGAACACTGAAGCTTTCTTT. Translation: CAWNFVNTEAFF. The variable domain in full, with the rest retrieved from reference TRBV30 and TRBJ1-1, is SQTIHQWPATLVQPVGSPLSLECTVEGTSNPNLYWYRQAAGRGLQLLFYSVGIGQISSEVPQNLSASRPQDRQFILSSKKLLLSDSGFYLCAWNFVNTEAFFGQGTRLTVV.

The V and J genes are TRBV14 and TRBJ2-5, with a weak D call TRBD2 (6 bases). The germline V gene has CDR1 SGHDN and CDR2 FVKESK. With 1 base removed from V and 11 bases from J, the gap between germline ends came to 11 bases. CDR3 size: 12 residues. CDR3 sequence reads: CASSQGGTRQYF. CDR3 DNA: TGTGCCAGCAGCCAAGGCGGGACTCGTCAGTACTTC.

This clonotype was detected many times. The V call is TRBV7-8, the J call TRBJ2-5; TRBD1 aligns across 8 bases. Germline V lookup: CDR1 SGHVS, CDR2 FQNEAQ. With V trimmed by 6 bases and J by 3 bases, 9 bases remained unmatched. The CDR3 loop spans 15 amino acids. CDR3 sequence reads: CASSLQGVPEETQYF. The CDR3 DNA is TGTGCCAGCAGTTTACAGGGGGTTCCGGAAGAGACCCAGTACTTC.

This clonotype occurred a few times. V usage is TRBV6-5 and J usage is TRBJ2-5; TRBD2 matches 11 bases. The CDR3 sequence is 16 residues long. V lost 0 bases and J lost 4; bases outside the gene matches: 4. From germline, CDR1 is MNHEY and CDR2 SVGAGI. CDR3 in DNA: TGTGCCAGCAGTTACTCGGGTAGCGGGAGGGCAGAGACCCAGTACTTC. This gives the protein CASSYSGSGRAETQYF.

This clonotype was found a few times. This rearrangement joins TRBV2 to TRBJ2-4; 12 bases are shared with TRBD2. The CDR3 has 14 amino acids. Trimming cost V 11 bases and J 8 bases; bases outside gene matches: 10. The V gene's germline CDR1 is SNHLY and CDR2 FYNNEI. DNA of the CDR3: TGTGCCGGCTCTAAGGGACTAGCGGGTGACATTCAGTACTTC. Translated: CAGSKGLAGDIQYF.